Shown below are 21 T cell receptor beta chains from a single sample sequenced in a study of T cell clusters in autoimmune cytopenias. One tube held mixed TRB-A and TRB-B primer pools for touch-down PCR. TCRdb re-called the multiplex PCR reads, yielding one record per CDR3 amino acid sequence without DNA. This sample contains about 11,000 distinct CDR3 sequences. Each sample's input was around 270 ng genomic DNA, about 38,000 genome equivalents. These data also featured in a second study, about T cell repertoires in aging, cancer and after chemotherapy.

Sequencing was carried out using peripheral blood. The receptor source for this set is a human donor in good health.

The chain has TRBV5-6 and TRBJ2-2; absent DNA, TCRdb's TRBD1 call cannot be checked. Germline V gene data show CDR1 as SGHDT and CDR2 as YYEEEE. The CDR3 sequence is 14 residues long. The CDR3 loop reads CASSFPGNTGELFF.

V is TRBV30 and J is TRBJ1-4; the D call from TCRdb, TRBD1, cannot be confirmed without DNA. The CDR3 length is 15 residues. Germline assignment: CDR1 GTSNPN and CDR2 SVGIG (reference sequence). The CDR3 sequence is CAWNSGTGINEKLFF.

The chain couples TRBV19 to TRBJ2-5. Germline-derived CDR1 and CDR2 are LNHDA and SQIVND (reference sequence). The CDR3 is made up of 15 amino acids. CDR3 loop: CASSISLGGYETQYF.

CDR3: CARSFRVGGRNEKLFF. The chain employs TRBV7-9 and TRBJ1-4; TCRdb's D gene call, TRBD1, goes unchecked for lack of DNA. The germline gives CDR1 SEHNR, CDR2 FQNEAQ (reference sequence). The CDR3 contains 16 residues.

The rearrangement links TRBV19 to TRBJ2-7. CDR3 size: 12 residues. Germline values: CDR1 LNHDA, CDR2 SQIVND (reference sequence). CDR3 in amino acids: CASSIEGYEQYF.

J is TRBJ2-7 and V is TRBV19. The germline gives CDR1 LNHDA, CDR2 SQIVND (reference sequence). The CDR3 is made up of 14 amino acids. CDR3 region: CASSSTYPTYEQYF.

The rearrangement links TRBV30 to TRBJ1-5. Germline V CDR1 and CDR2: GTSNPN, SVGIG (reference sequence). There are 13 residues in the CDR3. The CDR3 loop reads CAWRKNTNQPQHF.

The chain has TRBV30 and TRBJ2-3; lacking DNA, the TRBD1 call made by TCRdb goes unchecked. This CDR3 comprises 14 residues. Germline loops: CDR1 GTSNPN, CDR2 SVGIG (reference sequence). CDR3: CAWSEQGAGDTQYF.

J is TRBJ2-1 and V is TRBV7-6; with no DNA, the TCRdb D assignment of TRBD1 cannot be verified. Germline CDR1 is SGHVS and CDR2 is FNYEAQ. There are 13 residues in the CDR3. CDR3: CASRQGTGNEQFF.

The chain joins TRBV11-3 to TRBJ1-5. Germline V lookup: CDR1 SGHNT, CDR2 YENEEA. The CDR3 loop spans 13 amino acids. The CDR3 loop is CASSLGFNQPQHF.

This chain uses TRBV27 with TRBJ2-2; TCRdb's assignment of TRBD2 cannot be checked, as there is no DNA. CDR3 length: 17 amino acids. Germline values: CDR1 MNHEY, CDR2 SMNVEV (reference sequence). The CDR3 sequence: CASSWLAGGANTGELFF.

This chain joins TRBV5-6 and TRBJ1-5. CDR3 length equals 13 residues. Germline V gene sequence: CDR1 SGHDT, CDR2 YYEEEE. The CDR3 loop is CASSLERNQPQHF.

The chain couples TRBV18 to TRBJ2-3; TCRdb outputs TRBD2, but without DNA this stays unchecked. The length of the CDR3 is 15 residues. Germline CDR1 reads KGHSH; CDR2 reads LQKENI. The CDR3 is CASSPTHGGADTQYF.

This chain connects TRBV11-3 to TRBJ2-3; the TCRdb call, TRBD2, lacks DNA for checking. The germline gives CDR1 SGHNT, CDR2 YENEEA. The CDR3 is made up of 19 amino acids. The CDR3 loop is CASSLGGASGERRTDTQYF. Filled out from reference TRBV11-3 and TRBJ2-3, the complete variable domain reads EAGVVQSPRYKIIEKKQPVAFWCNPISGHNTLYWYLQNLGQGPELLIRYENEEAVDDSQLPKDRFSAERLKGVDSTLKIQPAELGDSAVYLCASSLGGASGERRTDTQYFGPGTRLTVL.

This chain connects TRBV19 to TRBJ1-2; TCRdb indicates TRBD1, and absent DNA this call remains unverified. Germline CDR1 LNHDA, CDR2 SQIVND (reference sequence). The CDR3 runs 13 residues. CDR3 region: CASSISWGQGYTF.

The rearrangement links TRBV27 to TRBJ2-7; TCRdb proposes TRBD2, but this gene call is untestable without DNA. Germline-derived CDR1 and CDR2 are MNHEY and SMNVEV (reference sequence). The CDR3 contains 14 residues. CDR3 region: CASRLASGVYEQYF.

The rearrangement joins TRBV27 to TRBJ2-5; the D gene TCRdb calls, TRBD1, cannot be checked with no DNA. CDR3 size: 17 residues. Germline loops: CDR1 MNHEY, CDR2 SMNVEV (reference sequence). CDR3 in amino acids: CASSLSIPQGAWETQYF.

The chain recombines TRBV6-1 with TRBJ1-1. CDR3 length equals 14 residues. Germline V gene lookup returns CDR1 MNHNS and CDR2 SASEGT. The CDR3 is CASSTSLTNTEAFF.

The chain employs TRBV11-3 and TRBJ2-7; TCRdb selects TRBD1, and the lack of DNA leaves this call unchecked. Germline V gene data show CDR1 as SGHNT and CDR2 as YENEEA. The CDR3 has 14 residues. The CDR3 protein is CASSQGQHPYEQYF.

V is TRBV6-5 and J is TRBJ2-3. In germline, CDR1 is MNHEY, CDR2 SVGAGI. The length of the CDR3 is 14 residues. This CDR3 reads CASSYVYGTDTQYF.

This chain links TRBV7-2 with TRBJ2-4; the TCRdb D gene call, TRBD2, has no DNA to confirm it. The CDR3 runs 13 residues. Germline CDR1 and CDR2: SGHTA and FQGNSA. CDR3 residues: CASSLGLENIQYF.